This paragraph reports one T cell receptor (beta chain). The source of the sample is a study of blood T cell repertoires in COVID-19. Turning to the study itself: Donors in the United States, Italy and Spain gave samples during acute or convalescent COVID-19. In each case, the material was cDNA or gDNA derived from T cells, B-cell-depleted T cells, or PBMCs.

As handled by the study authors: By means of reference gene primer amplification, nucleated cell counts were estimated. Clones were sequenced by immunoSEQ multiplex PCR, and TCRdb holds only the in-frame ones, with some missing. The DNA was the basis for D and trimming; V, J and clone size are from that table. The sample records approximately 400,000 clones, about four fifths being singletons. Germline V gene sequence: CDR1 MNHEY, CDR2 SVGEGT. Trimming removed 6 bases from V and 0 bases from J; junction bases left unmatched: 20. This CDR3 has 20 amino acids. This TCR derives from a human donor with acute or convalescent COVID-19. The donor label of this sample is uncertain. J is TRBJ2-4 and V is TRBV6-2 or TRBV6-3, with 7 bases identical to TRBD1. Sequencing was carried out using peripheral blood. This CDR3 reads CASSRGLVTRDRRAKNIQYF. CDR3 coding DNA: TGTGCCAGCAGCCGCGGTCTTGTCACCCGGGACAGAAGAGCCAAAAACATTCAGTACTTC.